This is a list of T cell receptor beta chains from one sample in a study of blood T cell repertoires in COVID-19. The assay was immunoSEQ multiplex PCR, and TCRdb's table has in-frame clones only and misses some. The sample has approximately 400,000 clones, approximately 89% seen once. The sequenced material came from PBMCs or T cells enriched from blood (not recorded which). The receptor source for this set is a man aged 25 to 40 who had recovered from COVID-19. CDR3s include the opening cysteine and the closing phenylalanine or tryptophan. A D gene is named only where the DNA matches it firmly. Expanded clones get a size class; other rows say once, few or many, or leave the size out.

>NA|TRBJ1-2|TRBD1|TRBV6-4
TGTGCCAGCAGTGACTCCACAGGGGCCTACACCTTC
CASSDSTGAYTF
>few|TRBJ1-5|NA|TRBV5-3
TGTGCCAGAAGTACAGGGATCAATCAGCCCCAGCATTTT
CARSTGINQPQHF
>NA|TRBJ2-5|NA|TRBV11-2
TGTGCCAGCAGCTTTTCGGGTTTATGGGGCGACTCAGAAGAGACCCAGTACTTC
CASSFSGLWGDSEETQYF
>NA|TRBJ1-3|NA|TRBV18
TGTGCCAGCTCACCATCCCGGACAGCTGGAAACACCATATATTTT
CASSPSRTAGNTIYF
>NA|TRBJ2-1|NA|TRBV6-5
TGTGCCAGCACCTCAGGCTGGGGCCCCACGTTCTTC
CASTSGWGPTFF
>NA|TRBJ1-6|TRBD1|TRBV3-1/TRBV3-2
TGTGCCAGCAGTAAAACAGGGGGGGTATGGAATTCACCCCTCCACTTT
CASSKTGGVWNSPLHF
>few|TRBJ1-1|TRBD1|TRBV3-1/TRBV3-2
TGTGCCAGCAGCCGATCACAGGGGGCGCGGACTGAAGCTTTCTTT
CASSRSQGARTEAFF
>NA|TRBJ1-4|TRBD1|TRBV9
TGTGCCAGCAGCGTCACAGGGGGCGCAGGGGATGAAAAACTGTTTTTT
CASSVTGGAGDEKLFF
>NA|TRBJ2-3|NA|TRBV27
TGTGCCAGCAGTCGCGACAGGCCCACAGATACGCAGTATTTT
CASSRDRPTDTQYF
>NA|TRBJ1-1|TRBD1|TRBV6-5
TGTGCCAGCAGCGCGGGACAGCAGGTAGGCACTGAAGCTTTCTTT
CASSAGQQVGTEAFF
>NA|TRBJ2-3|TRBD2|TRBV28
TGTGCCAGCAGTACATTTTGGACTAGCGGAACTAGCACAGATACGCAGTATTTT
CASSTFWTSGTSTDTQYF
>NA|TRBJ2-3|NA|TRBV21-1
TGTGCCAGCAGCGTCAGATGGGACAGGGTGAACACAGATACGCAGTATTTT
CASSVRWDRVNTDTQYF
>NA|TRBJ1-6|NA|TRBV6-1
TGTGCCAGCAGTGAAGTCTACCTTTCACCCCTCCACTTT
CASSEVYLSPLHF
>NA|TRBJ1-2|TRBD1|TRBV5-4
TGTGCCAGCAGCTTTCGGGGACAGGGGACATACACCTTC
CASSFRGQGTYTF
>NA|TRBJ2-1|NA|TRBV19
TGTGCCAGTAGTATTATCGGTGAGCAGTTCTTC
CASSIIGEQFF
>NA|TRBJ1-6|NA|TRBV3-1/TRBV3-2
TGTGCCAGCAGCCAACCAGGGGATGCATCCCCCCTCCACTTT
CASSQPGDASPLHF
>NA|TRBJ1-1|TRBD1|TRBV5-4
TGTGCCAGCAGCCGTGGGGACAGAAACACTGAAGCTTTCTTT
CASSRGDRNTEAFF
>NA|TRBJ1-4|TRBD1|TRBV14
TGTGCCAGCAGCCAGCTACAGGGGGCGCAAGAAAAACTGTTTTTT
CASSQLQGAQEKLFF
>NA|TRBJ1-2|NA|TRBV19
TGTGCCAGTACTGCCCGGACATCAGATGGCTACACCTTC
CASTARTSDGYTF
>NA|TRBJ1-1|NA|TRBV5-4
TGTGCCAGCAGCTGGGGGGGGCGCCTGAACACTGAAGCTTTCTTT
CASSWGGRLNTEAFF
>NA|TRBJ2-7|NA|TRBV7-8
TGTGCCAGCAGCCGCTCGACAGAAGACGAGCAGTACTTC
CASSRSTEDEQYF
>NA|TRBJ1-2|NA|TRBV6-4
TGTGCCAGCAGACCAGGGGAAGCTGATAATGGCTACACCTTC
CASRPGEADNGYTF
>NA|TRBJ1-6|NA|TRBV3-1/TRBV3-2
TGTGCCAGCAGCGACATATCTACCGCTCATTCACCCCTCCACTTT
CASSDISTAHSPLHF
>once|TRBJ2-3|NA|TRBV6-5
TGTGCCAGCAGTTACTCATCCCCCCTTAGAGATACGCAGTATTTT
CASSYSSPLRDTQYF
>NA|TRBJ1-2|NA|TRBV5-4
TGTGCCAGCAGCTTGGCGGGGACTGCCAAGGGTAACTATGGCTACACCTTC
CASSLAGTAKGNYGYTF
>NA|TRBJ1-1|NA|TRBV18
TGTGCCAGCTCACCTTTTCCTCGTACGAGGTCGAACACTGAAGCTTTCTTT
CASSPFPRTRSNTEAFF
>NA|TRBJ2-3|TRBD2|TRBV5-4
TGTGCCAGCAGCTCCGCAAGGTGGCGGGGGGACACAGATACGCAGTATTTT
CASSSARWRGDTDTQYF
>NA|TRBJ1-6|NA|TRBV4-1
TGCGCCAGCAGCCAAGTACCGACAGTCCGGAATTCACCCCTCCACTTT
CASSQVPTVRNSPLHF
>NA|TRBJ2-5|TRBD2|TRBV5-4
TGTGCCAGCAGCCCAGGACTAGCGGGGGGGCAAGAGACCCAGTACTTC
CASSPGLAGGQETQYF